Below, 21 T cell receptor beta chains from the same sample are listed, as sequenced in a study of T cell repertoires in cytomegalovirus infection. Antigens for these TCRs are unknown. Each CDR3 protein is one row after TCRdb ran MiXCR on the reads. The table lists 40,000 to 50,000 distinct CDR3 sequences, 20% to 25% of them singletons. Sequencing was carried out using PBMCs, sequenced either directly or after in vitro stimulation (not recorded which). Receptor source: a human donor in good health (CMV status not recorded). Some clones in this sample may be carry-over from other donors' samples.

The V call is TRBV7-8, the J call TRBJ2-1; TRBD2 agrees at 8 bases. This CDR3 comprises 15 residues. Germline loops: CDR1 SGHVS, CDR2 FQNEAQ. V dropped 8 bases and J dropped 4; count of bases not matched to a gene: 10. CDR3 sequence: CASGAGEAWYNEQFF. In DNA, the CDR3 is TGTGCCAGCGGAGCGGGAGAGGCTTGGTACAATGAGCAGTTCTTC.

In its sample, this clonotype was seen many times. The DNA for the CDR3 is TGTGCCAGCAGTATACTAGCTTACAATGAGCAGTTCTTC. Protein product: CASSILAYNEQFF. The chain is built from TRBV6-2 or TRBV6-3 and TRBJ2-1; D is possibly TRBD2 (6 bases). The CDR3 spans 13 residues. Germline values: CDR1 MNHEY, CDR2 SVGEGT. The germline V and J ends were trimmed by 5 bases and 4 bases, with 9 bases remaining between them.

The chain employs TRBV7-9 and TRBJ2-1; 9 bases are shared with TRBD1. Germline-derived CDR1 and CDR2 are SEHNR and FQNEAQ (reference sequence). The length of the CDR3 is 14 residues. V trimming: 4 bases; J trimming: 9 bases; junction bases outside the gene matches: 7. The CDR3 DNA reads as TGTGCCAGCAGCTGGGACAGGGTCCCGGCTGAGCAGTTCTTC. Amino acids: CASSWDRVPAEQFF.

J is TRBJ2-1 and V is TRBV3-1; 11 bases map to TRBD2. J lost 3 bases, V lost 0 bases, and 4 bases had no gene match. Germline-derived CDR1 and CDR2 are LGHDT and YNNKEL (reference sequence). The CDR3 spans 17 residues. In DNA form, the CDR3 reads TGTGCCAGCAGCCAAGAACTAGCGGGAGCGAACTACAATGAGCAGTTCTTC. Translating gives CASSQELAGANYNEQFF.

The chain employs TRBV10-2 and TRBJ2-7; 10 nucleotides agree with TRBD2. V lost 6 bases to trimming and J lost 4 bases; unmatched junction nucleotides: 9. Looked up from germline, CDR1 is WSHSY and CDR2 is SAAADI. The CDR3 contains 15 residues. The CDR3 reads CASRTQREGGYEQYF. The CDR3 DNA sequence: TGCGCCAGCAGGACGCAGCGGGAGGGGGGATACGAGCAGTACTTC.

This clonotype was counted between two and nine times. The chain carries TRBV4-3 and TRBJ2-3, with TRBD2 as a possible D gene (6 bases). V was cut by 3 bases and J by 3 bases, with 16 bases left in between. Germline V gives CDR1 LGHNA, CDR2 YSLEER. The CDR3 has 16 amino acids. CDR3 region: CASSHARGSETDTQYF. CDR3 nucleotide sequence: TGCGCCAGCAGCCACGCTCGGGGGAGCGAAACAGATACGCAGTATTTT.

This clonotype was seen repeatedly, ten times or more. The V gene is TRBV2, the J gene TRBJ1-4; D is uncertain. From germline, CDR1 is SNHLY and CDR2 FYNNEI. V was trimmed by 6 bases and J by 8 bases, leaving 16 bases between them. The CDR3 has 14 amino acids. The CDR3 spells CASRKSRSEEKLFF. The DNA for the CDR3 is TGTGCCAGCAGAAAAAGCAGGAGCGAAGAAAAACTGTTTTTT. The entire variable domain, with the rest obtained from reference TRBV2 and TRBJ1-4, is as follows: EPEVTQTPSHQVTQMGQEVILRCVPISNHLYFYWYRQILGQKVEFLVSFYNNEISEKSEIFDDQFSVERPDGSNFTLKIRSTKLEDSAMYFCASRKSRSEEKLFFGSGTQLSVL.

The chain combines TRBV2 with TRBJ2-1; 7 bases are a match to TRBD2. The CDR3 has 14 amino acids. In germline, CDR1 is SNHLY, CDR2 FYNNEI. Trimming at V came to 4 bases and at J to 9 bases, leaving 9 bases not matched to a gene. DNA for the CDR3: TGTGCCAGCAGTGCGGCTAGCGGATGGAGTGAGCAGTTCTTC. This gives the protein CASSAASGWSEQFF.

Many counts were recorded for this clonotype. The chain combines TRBV7-9 with TRBJ2-7; D unresolved. Germline CDR1 reads SEHNR; CDR2 reads FQNEAQ (reference sequence). The CDR3 has 11 residues. V was pared by 3 bases and J by 4 bases, with 4 bases between. In DNA, the CDR3 is TGTGCCAGCAGCTTTCGGTACGAGCAGTACTTC. Protein sequence: CASSFRYEQYF.

This clonotype was counted a few times. The chain links TRBV6-6 to TRBJ1-1, with D perhaps matching TRBD1 (5 bases). With 5 bases removed from V and 1 base from J, the gap between germline ends came to 17 bases. The CDR3 consists of 16 residues. Germline assignment: CDR1 MNHNY and CDR2 SVGAGI (reference sequence). CDR3 bases: TGTGCCAGCAGTCGGGCCCGGAGAGGGGAGAACACTGAAGCTTTCTTT. It translates to CASSRARRGENTEAFF.

Ten or more counts support this clonotype. The chain is built from TRBV28 and TRBJ2-2; D perhaps matches TRBD2 (5 bases). The CDR3 has 12 residues. Between the trimmed V and J ends, which lost 10 bases and 4 bases, there was a span of 10 bases. The germline CDR1 and CDR2 sequences are MDHEN and SYDVKM. The CDR3 sequence: CATTRATGELFF. For the CDR3, the DNA is TGTGCCACCACGAGGGCCACCGGGGAGCTGTTTTTT. Drawing the rest from reference TRBV28 and TRBJ2-2, the complete variable domain is DVKVTQSSRYLVKRTGEKVFLECVQDMDHENMFWYRQDPGLGLRLIYFSYDVKMKEKGDIPEGYSVSREKKERFSLILESASTNQTSMYLCATTRATGELFFGEGSRLTVL.

The V and J genes are TRBV6-2 or TRBV6-3 and TRBJ2-1, with 9 nucleotides matching TRBD2. This CDR3 has 15 amino acids. The V gene's germline CDR1 is MNHEY and CDR2 SVGEGT. With 6 bases clipped from V and 10 bases from J, the junction kept 13 bases outside the gene matches. CDR3 residues: CASRLVGAGGPEQFF. The CDR3 DNA follows: TGTGCCAGCAGACTTGTTGGCGCGGGAGGGCCGGAGCAGTTCTTC.

This rearrangement joins TRBV12-3 or TRBV12-4 to TRBJ2-3, with D possibly being TRBD1 (6 bases). The CDR3 contains 16 residues. The V gene lost 5 bases and the J gene lost 3 bases, with 18 bases spanning the gap. DNA of the CDR3: TGTGCCAGCAGTCTCCGGACAGCGCAAGGGACAGATACGCAGTATTTT. This gives the protein CASSLRTAQGTDTQYF.

V usage is TRBV20-1 and J usage is TRBJ2-4; 7 bases align to TRBD2. The length of the CDR3 is 17 residues. The germline V gene encodes CDR1 DFQATT and CDR2 SNEGSKA (reference sequence). J lost 8 bases, V lost 0 bases, and 16 bases had no gene match. The chain's CDR3 is CSARDQGRGREWYIQYF. CDR3 nucleotide sequence: TGCAGTGCTAGAGACCAAGGCCGGGGGAGGGAGTGGTACATTCAGTACTTC.

The chain links TRBV6-1 to TRBJ2-2, with TRBD1 as a possible D gene (6 bases). Per germline, CDR1 MNHNS and CDR2 SASEGT. The CDR3 loop spans 15 amino acids. Trimming removed 5 bases from V and 0 bases from J, with 10 bases in between. CDR3 protein: CASSTRTANTGELFF. CDR3 bases: TGTGCCAGCAGTACCAGGACAGCGAACACCGGGGAGCTGTTTTTT.

This sequence joins TRBV28 and TRBJ2-7; D is undetermined. The CDR3 is 11 residues long. V was clipped by 10 bases and J by 4 bases, with 11 bases between them. Germline lookup yields CDR1 MDHEN and CDR2 SYDVKM. This CDR3 reads CATGFFYEQYF. The CDR3 DNA reads TGTGCCACCGGGTTCTTTTACGAGCAGTACTTC.

The chain links TRBV4-1 to TRBJ2-7; D possibly corresponds to TRBD2 (6 bases). The V and J ends lost 1 base and 6 bases respectively, with 16 bases between them. Germline assignment: CDR1 MGHRA and CDR2 YSYEKL. The CDR3 length is 15 residues. The CDR3 DNA sequence: TGCGCCAGCAGCCAAGGGGACGGAGGGAACTGCGAGCAGTACTTC. This translates into CASSQGDGGNCEQYF.

This chain's CDR3 is CASGDGPNTEAFF. CDR3 coding DNA: TGTGCCAGCGGGGACGGGCCGAACACTGAAGCTTTCTTT. The V call is TRBV7-6, the J call TRBJ1-1; weak D call: TRBD1 (5 bases). There are 13 residues in the CDR3. V gave up 8 bases and J gave up 1 base, with 11 bases separating them. Germline V lookup: CDR1 SGHVS, CDR2 FNYEAQ. Drawing the rest from reference TRBV7-6 and TRBJ1-1, the complete variable domain is GAGVSQSPRYKVTKRGQDVALRCDPISGHVSLYWYRQALGQGPEFLTYFNYEAQQDKSGLPNDRFSAERPEGSISTLTIQRTEQRDSAMYRCASGDGPNTEAFFGQGTRLTVV.

Here the CDR3 DNA reads TGTGCCAGCAACACTTGGGGGAGAGGAAATCAGCCCCAGCATTTT. This encodes CASNTWGRGNQPQHF. The rearrangement uses TRBV5-6 and TRBJ1-5; weak D call: TRBD1 (5 bases). Trimming removed 6 bases at V and 4 bases at J, with 17 bases between. CDR3 length equals 15 residues. Germline V gene lookup returns CDR1 SGHDT and CDR2 YYEEEE.

The rearrangement uses TRBV5-1 and TRBJ2-7, with D maybe TRBD1 (6 bases). The CDR3 has 15 amino acids. V was trimmed by 0 bases and J by 2 bases, leaving 12 bases between them. Germline V lookup: CDR1 SGHRS, CDR2 YFSETQ. Here the CDR3 reads CASSLERTATYEQYF. The CDR3 DNA reads as TGCGCCAGCAGCTTGGAAAGGACAGCGACCTACGAGCAGTACTTC.

The chain combines TRBV7-6 with TRBJ1-5, with D maybe TRBD1 (6 bases). The length of the CDR3 is 15 residues. Germline-derived CDR1 and CDR2 are SGHVS and FNYEAQ. Trimming took off 4 bases at V and 3 bases at J, with 13 bases between the two ends. In DNA form, the CDR3 reads TGTGCCAGCAGCTCCACGGACAGTCCCAATCAGCCCCAGCATTTT. Its protein is CASSSTDSPNQPQHF.